These 3 T cell receptor beta chains were all obtained from the same sample, sequenced in a study of blood T cell repertoires in COVID-19. Produced via immunoSEQ multiplex PCR; TCRdb's table is partial and in-frame only. The sample yields 300,000 to 350,000 clones, roughly nine tenths seen once. The sequenced sample was peripheral blood. All receptors derive from a woman aged 60 to 75 with COVID-19, enrolled during active disease.

The chain combines TRBV2 with TRBJ2-4; a possible D gene is TRBD2 (5 bases). Deletions cut 6 bases from V and 7 bases from J, with 13 bases between. CDR1 and CDR2 (germline): SNHLY, FYNNEI. This CDR3 has 13 residues. The CDR3 region has the DNA TGTGCCAGCAGCGTGGACTCTCTCAACATTCAGTACTTC. Translation gives CASSVDSLNIQYF.

The rearrangement joins TRBV9 to TRBJ1-3; perhaps TRBD1 as D (6 bases). V lost 4 bases and J 4 bases, leaving 15 bases between the germline ends. Per germline, CDR1 SGDLS and CDR2 YYNGEE. This CDR3 spans 15 amino acids. CDR3 sequence reads: CASSPSGGAGNTIYF. CDR3 coding DNA: TGTGCCAGCAGCCCTTCGGGGGGGGCCGGAAACACCATATATTTT.

The chain links TRBV28 to TRBJ1-5; the match to TRBD1 covers 7 bases. The V gene's germline CDR1 is MDHEN and CDR2 SYDVKM. The CDR3 runs 13 residues. The J segment lost 6 bases and the V segment lost 5 bases, leaving 4 bases of the junction unmatched. This chain's CDR3 is CASSPDRVQPQHF. CDR3 bases: TGTGCCAGCAGTCCCGACAGGGTTCAGCCCCAGCATTTT.